Below, 25 T cell receptor beta chains from the same sample are listed, as sequenced in a study of cytomegalovirus exposure and HLA in healthy donors. The PCR contained 60 Vbeta and 13 Jbeta primers. TCRdb's copy holds only in-frame clones and misses some; the assay was immunoSEQ multiplex PCR. The sample consists of 150,000 or so clones, roughly 82% of them appearing once. Sequencing was done on a sample of PBMCs. These receptors all come from a man aged 18-30 years in good health and CMV-seropositive.

V is TRBV4-2 and J is TRBJ1-2; TRBD1 matches 8 bases. V was pared by 0 bases and J by 5 bases, with 11 bases of the junction left unmatched. The CDR3 is 17 residues long. Germline lookup yields CDR1 LGHNA and CDR2 YNFKEQ. The DNA for the CDR3 is TGTGCCAGCAGCCAAGAAGTAGGGACAGGCCTCGAGTATGGCTACACCTTC. As protein: CASSQEVGTGLEYGYTF.

This sequence joins TRBV27 and TRBJ2-1; 7 positions match TRBD1. Looked up from germline, CDR1 is MNHEY and CDR2 is SMNVEV (reference sequence). The CDR3 covers 15 residues. V shed 2 bases and J 0 bases; nucleotides not matched to a gene: 1. The CDR3 bases are TGTGCCAGCAGTTTAAGGGACAGCTCCTACAATGAGCAGTTCTTC. Translation: CASSLRDSSYNEQFF.

The genes are TRBV5-1 and TRBJ1-1, with 8 bases identical to TRBD1. The germline CDR1 and CDR2 sequences are SGHRS and YFSETQ. The CDR3 is made up of 16 amino acids. V lost 1 base and J lost 3; bases outside the gene matches: 8. The CDR3 sequence: CASSLLNQGADTEAFF. CDR3 nucleotide sequence: TGCGCCAGCAGCTTGCTCAACCAGGGGGCGGACACTGAAGCTTTCTTT. Based on the CDR3 plus reference TRBV5-1 and TRBJ1-1, the full variable domain is KAGVTQTPRYLIKTRGQQVTLSCSPISGHRSVSWYQQTPGQGLQFLFEYFSETQRNKGNFPGRFSGRQFSNSRSEMNVSTLELGDSALYLCASSLLNQGADTEAFFGQGTRLTVV.

The chain links TRBV7-2 to TRBJ1-1; D is ambiguous. Trimming stripped 5 bases from V and 2 bases from J, with 12 bases between. CDR3 length: 14 residues. Germline V gives CDR1 SGHTA, CDR2 FQGNSA. The CDR3 nucleotides are TGTGCCAGCAGCCCCTCGGGAGTTAACACTGAAGCTTTCTTT. It codes for CASSPSGVNTEAFF.

The chain employs TRBV6-1 and TRBJ1-4, with 7 bases identical to TRBD1. CDR1 is MNHNS, CDR2 SASEGT, per germline. The CDR3 has 14 amino acids. The junction had 8 bases not matched to a gene; V was cut back by 8 bases and J by 5 bases. CDR3 in DNA: TGTGCCAGCCGGGACAGCCCTGGGAATGAAAAACTGTTTTTT. This gives the protein CASRDSPGNEKLFF.

In this sample, this clone turned up a few times. V is TRBV19 and J is TRBJ2-6; 9 bases agree with TRBD1. CDR3 length equals 16 residues. V trimming: 7 bases; J trimming: 0 bases; junction bases outside the gene matches: 4. The germline gives CDR1 LNHDA, CDR2 SQIVND (reference sequence). The CDR3 nucleotides are TGTGCCAGTAAAGAACAGGGGGCCTCTGGGGCCAACGTCCTGACTTTC. Amino acid sequence: CASKEQGASGANVLTF. The variable domain in full, completed from reference TRBV19 and TRBJ2-6, reads DGGITQSPKYLFRKEGQNVTLSCEQNLNHDAMYWYRQDPGQGLRLIYYSQIVNDFQKGDIAEGYSVSREKKESFPLTVTSAQKNPTAFYLCASKEQGASGANVLTFGAGSRLTVL.

The chain combines TRBV7-9 with TRBJ2-7, with 9 positions matching TRBD1. This CDR3 is built from 14 residues. Trimming cost V 4 bases and J 8 bases; bases outside gene matches: 9. Germline V gives CDR1 SEHNR, CDR2 FQNEAQ (reference sequence). The CDR3 is CASSSTGGKNKQYF. CDR3 coding DNA: TGTGCCAGCAGCTCGACAGGGGGGAAGAACAAGCAGTACTTC.

The gene calls are TRBV4-1 and TRBJ1-1; TRBD1 might be the D (5 bases). This CDR3 contains 14 residues. Germline V lookup: CDR1 MGHRA, CDR2 YSYEKL. Trimming took off 8 bases at V and 5 bases at J, with 18 bases between the two ends. The CDR3 sequence: CASVGGAVGTEAFF. In DNA form, the CDR3 reads TGCGCCAGCGTGGGGGGTGCCGTGGGGACTGAAGCTTTCTTT.

The chain is built from TRBV6-1 and TRBJ2-7, with 10 nucleotides matching TRBD2. CDR3 size: 13 residues. Losses at the gene ends were 9 bases for V and 4 bases for J; bases not matched to a gene: 6. Germline values: CDR1 MNHNS, CDR2 SASEGT. CDR3 sequence (DNA): TGTGCCAGTAAGCGGGAGGGCCCTTACGAGCAGTACTTC. It is translated as CASKREGPYEQYF.

The CDR3 reads CATRDRGYEQYF. CDR3 bases: TGTGCCACCCGGGACAGGGGCTACGAGCAGTACTTC. This chain connects TRBV19 to TRBJ2-7; 10 bases are a match to TRBD1. Germline assignment: CDR1 LNHDA and CDR2 SQIVND (reference sequence). There are 12 residues in the CDR3. Losses at the gene ends were 10 bases for V and 3 bases for J; bases not matched to a gene: 3.

CDR3 sequence reads: CSVEHRGLGETQYF. The CDR3 DNA sequence: TGCAGCGTTGAGCACAGGGGGCTAGGAGAGACCCAGTACTTC. V usage is TRBV29-1 and J usage is TRBJ2-5, with 9 nucleotides matching TRBD1. This CDR3 has 14 amino acids. Trimming removed 3 bases from V and 4 bases from J; junction bases left unmatched: 6. Germline CDR1 and CDR2: SQVTM and ANQGSEA.

This rearrangement joins TRBV7-6 to TRBJ2-7; D gene unclear. The ends were cut back, 4 bases at V and 4 bases at J, with 8 bases in the middle. The germline CDR1 and CDR2 sequences are SGHVS and FNYEAQ. The CDR3 extends over 12 amino acids. The CDR3 is CASSSGPYEQYF. CDR3 nucleotides: TGTGCCAGCAGCTCTGGGCCTTACGAGCAGTACTTC. Variable domain in full (rest from reference TRBV7-6 and TRBJ2-7): GAGVSQSPRYKVTKRGQDVALRCDPISGHVSLYWYRQALGQGPEFLTYFNYEAQQDKSGLPNDRFSAERPEGSISTLTIQRTEQRDSAMYRCASSSGPYEQYFGPGTRLTVT.

The chain recombines TRBV6-5 with TRBJ2-5; tentative D call: TRBD1 (5 bases). V gave up 2 bases and J gave up 9 bases, with 10 bases separating them. This CDR3 has 12 amino acids. Per the germline V gene, CDR1 is MNHEY and CDR2 is SVGAGI. DNA for the CDR3: TGTGCCAGCAGTTACAGCCAGGGCTCCCAGTACTTC. Protein sequence: CASSYSQGSQYF.

The genes are TRBV7-2 and TRBJ2-5, with 8 bases matching TRBD2. The V segment lost 5 bases and the J segment 4 bases; nucleotides outside the gene matches: 18. From germline, CDR1 is SGHTA and CDR2 FQGNSA. The CDR3 is 18 residues long. Here the CDR3 DNA reads TGTGCCAGCAGCGGAAGACCCGGTGCAGCGGGAGACAGAGAGACCCAGTACTTC. It encodes CASSGRPGAAGDRETQYF.

The chain carries TRBV4-1 and TRBJ2-2; the D gene is possibly TRBD2 (5 bases). Germline CDR1 and CDR2: MGHRA and YSYEKL. The CDR3 consists of 14 residues. V lost 1 base, J lost 6 bases, and 9 bases lay in between. DNA for the CDR3: TGCGCCAGCAGCCAAGCTAGCATCGCCGGGGAGCTGTTTTTT. Residues: CASSQASIAGELFF.

V is TRBV7-9 and J is TRBJ1-4, with D tentatively TRBD1 (6 bases). The germline V and J ends were trimmed by 2 bases and 0 bases, with 13 bases remaining between them. This CDR3 is built from 17 residues. Per the germline V gene, CDR1 is SEHNR and CDR2 is FQNEAQ (reference sequence). The CDR3 coding sequence is TGTGCCAGCAGCTTAAGGGGGTGGGGTGCAACTAATGAAAAACTGTTTTTT. Translated, it gives CASSLRGWGATNEKLFF.

The chain uses TRBV5-1 and TRBJ2-1; TRBD2 might be the D (6 bases). This CDR3 comprises 17 residues. Trimming cost V 0 bases and J 0 bases, with 13 bases left between them. CDR1 is SGHRS, CDR2 YFSETQ, per germline. CDR3: CASSLDAGRSSYNEQFF. In DNA form, the CDR3 reads TGCGCCAGCAGCTTGGATGCGGGACGATCCTCCTACAATGAGCAGTTCTTC.

V usage is TRBV7-9 and J usage is TRBJ2-3; no firm D call. The CDR3 runs 12 residues. Germline CDR1 is SEHNR and CDR2 is FQNEAQ (reference sequence). Trimming removed 2 bases from V and 4 bases from J, with 4 bases in between. The DNA of the CDR3 is TGTGCCAGCAGCTTATCGTCAGATACGCAGTATTTT. This gives the protein CASSLSSDTQYF.

The chain joins TRBV7-6 to TRBJ2-7; no firm D call. Per germline, CDR1 SGHVS and CDR2 FNYEAQ. This CDR3 comprises 11 residues. Trimming removed 7 bases from V and 6 bases from J, with 10 bases in between. Here the CDR3 DNA reads TGTGCCAGCATGAACGGCGGCGAGCAGTACTTC. This encodes CASMNGGEQYF. Complete variable domain (other parts from reference TRBV7-6 and TRBJ2-7): GAGVSQSPRYKVTKRGQDVALRCDPISGHVSLYWYRQALGQGPEFLTYFNYEAQQDKSGLPNDRFSAERPEGSISTLTIQRTEQRDSAMYRCASMNGGEQYFGPGTRLTVT.

This chain links TRBV6-5 with TRBJ1-2; D gene unclear. The V gene lost 2 bases and the J gene lost 2 bases, with 9 bases spanning the gap. In germline, CDR1 is MNHEY, CDR2 SVGAGI. This CDR3 comprises 14 residues. Written as DNA, the CDR3 is TGTGCCAGCAGTTACAACAGTAAAAACTATGGCTACACCTTC. Translating gives CASSYNSKNYGYTF.

The V and J genes are TRBV6-6 and TRBJ1-2; no clear D. Germline loops: CDR1 MNHNY, CDR2 SVGAGI (reference sequence). Between the trimmed V and J ends, which lost 2 bases and 6 bases, there was a span of 10 bases. This CDR3 has 13 amino acids. In DNA, the CDR3 is TGTGCCAGCAGTTACGAGGAAATAAATGGCTACACCTTC. Protein sequence: CASSYEEINGYTF.

This chain links TRBV30 with TRBJ2-3; D may be TRBD2 (6 bases). V was cut by 3 bases and J by 4 bases, with 20 bases left in between. Germline loops: CDR1 GTSNPN, CDR2 SVGIG (reference sequence). The CDR3 runs 16 residues. The CDR3 coding sequence is TGTGCCTGGAGCCTCATAAGATGGGAGGCCCCAGATACGCAGTATTTT. It yields the protein CAWSLIRWEAPDTQYF.

This CDR3 is CATSRVAGIPQETQYF. DNA of the CDR3: TGTGCCACCAGCAGAGTAGCGGGGATTCCTCAAGAGACCCAGTACTTC. The chain recombines TRBV15 with TRBJ2-5, with 8 bases lining up with TRBD2. There are 16 residues in the CDR3. J lost 2 bases, V lost 1 base, and 6 bases had no gene match. Looked up from germline, CDR1 is LNHNV and CDR2 is YYDKDF (reference sequence).

The gene calls are TRBV19 and TRBJ1-5; the match to TRBD1 covers 9 bases. This CDR3 spans 14 amino acids. Germline V CDR1 and CDR2: LNHDA, SQIVND (reference sequence). V shed 7 bases and J 6 bases; nucleotides not matched to a gene: 7. CDR3 bases: TGTGCCAGTACTAGGACAGGGGCGGGTCAGCCCCAGCATTTT. This sequence encodes CASTRTGAGQPQHF.

This chain connects TRBV6-1 to TRBJ2-5; tentative D call: TRBD1 (6 bases). V was shortened by 1 base and J by 2 bases, with 11 bases between the two germline ends. The CDR3 runs 15 residues. Germline V lookup: CDR1 MNHNS, CDR2 SASEGT. CDR3 nucleotides: TGTGCCAGCAGTGAAGGACAGGTGCTTCAAGAGACCCAGTACTTC. Its translation: CASSEGQVLQETQYF.